A selection of T cell receptor beta chains follows, all from one sample in a study of ipilimumab plus nivolumab after autologous stem cell transplantation. The assay was immunoSEQ multiplex PCR, and TCRdb's table has in-frame clones only and misses some. The sample has tens of thousands of clones, 90% to 95% seen once. The sample here was PBMCs, taken in a trial of ipilimumab plus nivolumab as post-transplant consolidation. These receptors came from a male donor with multiple myeloma. CDR3s include the opening cysteine and the closing phenylalanine or tryptophan. D genes are given only for firm matches. Part of the rows lack a size; the others show once, few, many or a class for expanded clones.

j_gene,d_gene,abundance,v_gene,CDR3nt,CDR3aa
TRBJ2-3,-,-,TRBV19,TGTGCCAGTAGCCCTAGGGGGCGGGGAGATACGCAGTATTTT,CASSPRGRGDTQYF
TRBJ2-1,-,-,TRBV7-3,TGTGCCAGCAGCTCCCCGGCGGGTCGCGAGCAGTTCTTC,CASSSPAGREQFF
TRBJ1-4,-,-,TRBV4-2,TGTGCCAGCAGCCAAGTTGACAGATCTAATGAAAAACTGTTTTTT,CASSQVDRSNEKLFF
TRBJ1-6,-,once,TRBV18,TGTGCCAGCTCCCCAACGGGTGGAAAGAATTCACCCCTCCACTTT,CASSPTGGKNSPLHF
TRBJ2-7,TRBD2,-,TRBV4-3,TGCGCCAGCAGCCAAGAGCCGGTAGCGGGAGCGTACGAGCAGTACTTC,CASSQEPVAGAYEQYF
TRBJ2-2,-,-,TRBV7-9,TGTGCCAGCAGCCCAGTACTGTCCGGGGAGCTGTTTTTT,CASSPVLSGELFF
TRBJ1-5,TRBD1,-,TRBV5-1,TGCGCCAGCAGCAGGACAGGGGGCAGTCAGCCCCAGCATTTT,CASSRTGGSQPQHF
TRBJ1-2,-,-,TRBV28,TGTGCCAGCAGTTTTGGTGAGACAGGAGTCTATGGCTACACCTTC,CASSFGETGVYGYTF
TRBJ2-7,-,-,TRBV6-5,TGTGCCAGCAGTTCGATAGTGAATTCCCGGTACGAGCAGTACTTC,CASSSIVNSRYEQYF
TRBJ1-3,TRBD1,-,TRBV6-6,TGTGCCAGCAGAGGACAGGGGGCTAGTTATGGAAACACCATATATTTT,CASRGQGASYGNTIYF
TRBJ2-3,TRBD2,-,TRBV9,TGTGCCAGCAGGAGCGGGGACACAGATACGCAGTATTTT,CASRSGDTDTQYF
TRBJ1-2,TRBD1,-,TRBV28,TGTGCCAGCAGTTTAACCCCACAGGGGTATGGCTACACCTTC,CASSLTPQGYGYTF
TRBJ1-2,-,-,TRBV9,TGTGCCAGCAGCGTAGGAGTAAACTATGGCTACACCTTC,CASSVGVNYGYTF
TRBJ2-5,TRBD2,medium-sized,TRBV18,TGTGCCAGCTCAAGCTCTGTGGCGGGAGGGCCGACCCAGTACTTC,CASSSSVAGGPTQYF
TRBJ1-4,-,-,TRBV5-4,TGTGCCAGCAGCTCACCGACAAGGGGGTCGCAAAAACTGTTTTTT,CASSSPTRGSQKLFF
TRBJ1-2,-,-,TRBV28,TGTGCCAGCAGTCCCAAATATGGCTACACCTTC,CASSPKYGYTF
TRBJ2-3,-,-,TRBV4-3,TGCGCCAGCAGCCAAGAGAGGGGCACGTATACGCAGTATTTT,CASSQERGTYTQYF
TRBJ1-1,-,-,TRBV5-4,TGTGCCAGCAGCTTGGAGTCCAGGATGAACACTGAAGCTTTCTTT,CASSLESRMNTEAFF